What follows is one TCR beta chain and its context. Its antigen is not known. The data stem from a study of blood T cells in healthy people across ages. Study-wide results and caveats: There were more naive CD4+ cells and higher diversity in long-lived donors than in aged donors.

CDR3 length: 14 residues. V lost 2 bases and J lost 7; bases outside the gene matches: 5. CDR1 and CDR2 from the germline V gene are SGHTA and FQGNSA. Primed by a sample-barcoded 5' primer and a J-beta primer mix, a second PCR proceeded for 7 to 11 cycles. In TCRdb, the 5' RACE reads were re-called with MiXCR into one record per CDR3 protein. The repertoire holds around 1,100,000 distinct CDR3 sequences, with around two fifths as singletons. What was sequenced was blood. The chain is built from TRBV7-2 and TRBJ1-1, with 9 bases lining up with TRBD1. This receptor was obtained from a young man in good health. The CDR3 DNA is TGTGCCAGCAGCTTACCCGGGACAGGGTATGAAGCTTTCTTT. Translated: CASSLPGTGYEAFF.